The source of this T cell receptor (beta chain) is a study of technical replicates of blood from several donors. This clone has just one count. Trimming removed 6 bases from V and 0 bases from J, with 11 bases in between. The CDR3 spans 15 residues. Germline V gene data show CDR1 as LNHNV and CDR2 as YYDKDF (reference sequence). Clones were sequenced by immunoSEQ multiplex PCR, and TCRdb holds only the in-frame ones, with some missing. Here the sample spans about 74,000 clones, about 81% being singletons. The sequence was obtained from a human donor in good health. Some clones in this sample may be carry-over from other donors' samples. The rearrangement uses TRBV15 and TRBJ2-2; no clear D. Sequencing was performed on PBMCs. The CDR3: CATRADSANTGELFF. As DNA, the CDR3 is TGTGCCACCAGGGCTGATTCCGCGAACACCGGGGAGCTGTTTTTT.